Presented here are 29 T cell receptor beta chains from one specimen sequenced in a study of beta chain features in type 1 diabetes. Study-wide points: Across all four CD4+ subsets, people with type 1 diabetes showed modestly shorter TCRB CDR3s.

Sequenced material consisted of expressed TCRB transcripts (all of the isolated RNA was reverse transcribed). Profiling relied on immunoSEQ multiplex PCR, and the TCRdb table lists in-frame clones only, not all of them. Among 630,000 or so clones, over 12% were seen once, and the ten largest hold roughly 0.04%. Antigens for these TCRs are unknown. The specimen was naive CD4+ T cells from blood. The receptors originated from a man aged 18 to 35 with type 1 diabetes.

At least ten counts were recorded for this clone. This sequence joins TRBV18 and TRBJ1-1; tentatively, D is TRBD1 (5 bases). CDR3 size: 16 residues. The germline V gene has CDR1 KGHSH and CDR2 LQKENI. V lost 3 bases and J lost 3, with 17 bases in between. In nucleotides, the CDR3 is TGTGCCAGCTCACCTCGACCTGGCAGGGCGGACACTGAAGCTTTCTTT. This encodes CASSPRPGRADTEAFF.

For the CDR3, the DNA is TGTGCCAGCAGCGTAGTTGCTACGGGCTATACGCAGTATTTT. Its translation is CASSVVATGYTQYF. V gene TRBV9 combines with J gene TRBJ2-3; D ambiguous. V was clipped by 0 bases and J by 7 bases, with 12 bases between them. Germline lookup yields CDR1 SGDLS and CDR2 YYNGEE. The CDR3 is 14 residues long.

This clone appeared once. The chain joins TRBV7-2 to TRBJ1-2; D is undetermined. The germline V gene has CDR1 SGHTA and CDR2 FQGNSA. V was pared by 1 base and J by 5 bases, with 14 bases between. The CDR3 consists of 15 residues. The CDR3 here is CASSLVITTDYGYTF. In nucleotides, the CDR3 is TGTGCCAGCAGCTTAGTCATAACAACAGATTATGGCTACACCTTC.

The CDR3 DNA is TGCAGCGTACGAGAGGGGTGGTCCTACGAGCAGTACTTC. Translating it yields CSVREGWSYEQYF. This chain uses TRBV29-1 with TRBJ2-7; D may match TRBD1 or TRBD2 (5 bases each). The CDR3 is 13 residues long. Deletions cut 6 bases from V and 1 base from J, with 13 bases between. CDR1 SQVTM and CDR2 ANQGSEA come from the germline V gene.

J is TRBJ2-1 and V is TRBV28; TRBD1 matches at 9 bases. V lost 5 bases and J lost 6; bases outside the gene matches: 5. The CDR3 length is 14 residues. Germline assignment: CDR1 MDHEN and CDR2 SYDVKM. For the CDR3, the DNA is TGTGCCAGCAGTAACCGGGACAGGGCCAATGAGCAGTTCTTC. This encodes CASSNRDRANEQFF.

This chain joins TRBV2 and TRBJ2-7; D not resolved. The CDR3 has 17 amino acids. V gave up 5 bases and J gave up 4 bases, with 24 bases separating them. Germline assignment: CDR1 SNHLY and CDR2 FYNNEI. The CDR3 sequence: CASSHSPRDFVSYEQYF. In DNA, the CDR3 is TGTGCCAGCAGTCACTCTCCCCGTGACTTCGTATCTTACGAGCAGTACTTC.

The chain has TRBV30 and TRBJ2-1; 16 nucleotides match TRBD2. J lost 8 bases, V lost 3 bases, and 4 bases had no gene match. The CDR3 extends over 15 amino acids. Germline loops: CDR1 GTSNPN, CDR2 SVGIG (reference sequence). CDR3 DNA: TGTGCCTGGAGCCGGGGGACTAGCGGGAGGGATGAGCAGTTCTTC. It yields the protein CAWSRGTSGRDEQFF. Complete variable domain (other parts from reference TRBV30 and TRBJ2-1): SQTIHQWPATLVQPVGSPLSLECTVEGTSNPNLYWYRQAAGRGLQLLFYSVGIGQISSEVPQNLSASRPQDRQFILSSKKLLLSDSGFYLCAWSRGTSGRDEQFFGPGTRLTVL.

This clone has a handful of counts. The chain carries TRBV18 and TRBJ2-7; perhaps TRBD1 as D (5 bases). The germline V and J ends were trimmed by 3 bases and 6 bases, with 12 bases remaining between them. The CDR3 spans 13 residues. Germline assignment: CDR1 KGHSH and CDR2 LQKENI. DNA of the CDR3: TGTGCCAGCTCACCCGGCAGGGTAGGCGAGCAGTACTTC. This gives the protein CASSPGRVGEQYF. Drawing the rest from reference TRBV18 and TRBJ2-7, the complete variable domain is NAGVMQNPRHLVRRRGQEARLRCSPMKGHSHVYWYRQLPEEGLKFMVYLQKENIIDESGMPKERFSAEFPKEGPSILRIQQVVRGDSAAYFCASSPGRVGEQYFGPGTRLTVT.

This clone has a handful of counts. V gene TRBV14 combines with J gene TRBJ2-3; no firm D call. The CDR3 length is 13 residues. V was trimmed by 2 bases and J by 11 bases, leaving 14 bases between them. Germline-derived CDR1 and CDR2 are SGHDN and FVKESK. The CDR3 loop reads CASSQSEVQRQYF. CDR3 bases: TGTGCCAGCAGCCAATCCGAGGTACAGAGGCAGTATTTT.

This clone was seen more than once but under ten times. The rearrangement links TRBV30 to TRBJ1-2; D might be TRBD1 (5 bases). The CDR3 spans 14 residues. Germline CDR1 is GTSNPN and CDR2 is SVGIG (reference sequence). V lost 5 bases and J 1 base, leaving 14 bases between the germline ends. CDR3 nucleotides: TGTGCCTGGGGAAGCACTGGACATAACTATGGCTACACCTTC. Its protein product is CAWGSTGHNYGYTF. The variable domain in full, completed from reference TRBV30 and TRBJ1-2, reads SQTIHQWPATLVQPVGSPLSLECTVEGTSNPNLYWYRQAAGRGLQLLFYSVGIGQISSEVPQNLSASRPQDRQFILSSKKLLLSDSGFYLCAWGSTGHNYGYTFGSGTRLTVV.

This clone was counted only a few times. The chain employs TRBV6-5 and TRBJ1-1; a possible D gene is TRBD1 (5 bases). The V gene's germline CDR1 is MNHEY and CDR2 SVGAGI. This CDR3 contains 14 residues. Trimming cost V 4 bases and J 4 bases, with 13 bases left between them. The CDR3 loop reads CASSSEGRSTEAFF. DNA of the CDR3: TGTGCCAGCAGTTCAGAGGGGCGCAGCACTGAAGCTTTCTTT.

The chain is built from TRBV6-5 and TRBJ1-5; 7 bases line up with TRBD1. The CDR3 has 14 amino acids. With V trimmed by 2 bases and J by 6 bases, 4 bases remained unmatched. Germline V gives CDR1 MNHEY, CDR2 SVGAGI. The chain's CDR3 is CASSYDRVSQPQHF. In DNA form, the CDR3 reads TGTGCCAGCAGTTACGACAGGGTGAGTCAGCCCCAGCATTTT.

V gene TRBV19 combines with J gene TRBJ2-1, with 13 bases that match TRBD2. CDR1 is LNHDA, CDR2 SQIVND, per germline (reference sequence). This CDR3 has 16 amino acids. The V segment lost 7 bases and the J segment 9 bases; nucleotides outside the gene matches: 12. The CDR3 sequence is CASTFPAGTSGVEQFF. CDR3 DNA: TGTGCCAGTACTTTCCCAGCCGGGACTAGCGGGGTTGAGCAGTTCTTC. Supplemented by reference TRBV19 and TRBJ2-1, the full variable domain reads DGGITQSPKYLFRKEGQNVTLSCEQNLNHDAMYWYRQDPGQGLRLIYYSQIVNDFQKGDIAEGYSVSREKKESFPLTVTSAQKNPTAFYLCASTFPAGTSGVEQFFGPGTRLTVL.

V and J are TRBV6-1 and TRBJ1-2, with D uncertain. The V end was cut by 10 bases, the J end by 3 bases, with 18 bases between. This CDR3 has 14 amino acids. Germline assignment: CDR1 MNHNS and CDR2 SASEGT. CDR3 nucleotide sequence: TGTGCCACCCGGGGAGGCGCCAAGGACTATGGCTACACCTTC. It yields the protein CATRGGAKDYGYTF.

This chain links TRBV9 with TRBJ2-1, with TRBD1 as a possible D gene (6 bases). CDR1 and CDR2 from the germline V gene are SGDLS and YYNGEE. Trimming pared 4 bases from V and 0 bases from J, leaving 11 bases between. This CDR3 has 15 amino acids. The CDR3 sequence: CASSPEGDSYNEQFF. The CDR3 DNA follows: TGTGCCAGCAGCCCCGAGGGGGACTCCTACAATGAGCAGTTCTTC. The whole variable domain, filled in from reference TRBV9 and TRBJ2-1, reads DSGVTQTPKHLITATGQRVTLRCSPRSGDLSVYWYQQSLDQGLQFLIQYYNGEERAKGNILERFSAQQFPDLHSELNLSSLELGDSALYFCASSPEGDSYNEQFFGPGTRLTVL.

This clone was seen a few times. V is TRBV9 and J is TRBJ2-1; 11 bases are shared with TRBD2. This CDR3 spans 15 amino acids. The V gene's germline CDR1 is SGDLS and CDR2 YYNGEE. J gave up 6 bases and V 4 bases, and 6 bases lay outside the gene matches. The CDR3 region is CASSLTSGNPNEQFF. The CDR3 DNA sequence: TGTGCCAGCAGCCTGACTAGCGGGAACCCCAATGAGCAGTTCTTC.

The chain has TRBV19 and TRBJ2-3; D unresolved. The CDR3 spans 11 residues. V lost 2 bases and J 8 bases, leaving 5 bases between the germline ends. Germline V gene sequence: CDR1 LNHDA, CDR2 SQIVND (reference sequence). As DNA, the CDR3 is TGTGCCAGTAGTATACTCGGTACGCAGTATTTT. Translating it yields CASSILGTQYF.

This chain joins TRBV28 and TRBJ2-3; D unclear. Looked up from germline, CDR1 is MDHEN and CDR2 is SYDVKM. The CDR3 contains 13 residues. Trimming took off 6 bases at V and 2 bases at J, with 9 bases between the two ends. The CDR3 coding sequence is TGTGCCAGCAGCGTTTATGTCACAGATACGCAGTATTTT. Protein product: CASSVYVTDTQYF.

As concerns this clone: Within the sample, other DNA sequences also encode this same CDR3. V usage is TRBV27 and J usage is TRBJ2-5, with a weak D call TRBD2 (6 bases). Trimming left V 8 bases short and J 3 bases short, with 7 bases between. Per the germline V gene, CDR1 is MNHEY and CDR2 is SMNVEV (reference sequence). This CDR3 is 11 amino acids long. The CDR3 region is CASRREETQYF. The CDR3 nucleotides are TGTGCCAGCCGGAGGGAAGAGACCCAGTACTTC.

The chain employs TRBV5-1 and TRBJ2-3; TRBD1 matches 7 bases. The CDR3 is 16 residues long. V was clipped by 0 bases and J by 2 bases; unmatched bases: 6. Germline V CDR1 and CDR2: SGHRS, YFSETQ. In DNA, the CDR3 is TGCGCCAGCAGCTTGGTAATCGGGACAGCCACAGATACGCAGTATTTT. Residues: CASSLVIGTATDTQYF.

In its sample, this clone was seen a few times. The gene calls are TRBV2 and TRBJ2-7; 9 bases map to TRBD1. Germline assignment: CDR1 SNHLY and CDR2 FYNNEI. This CDR3 contains 13 residues. The ends lost 11 bases at V and 6 bases at J; junction bases unmatched: 11. Here the CDR3 reads CAGNRDRASEQYF. In DNA, the CDR3 is TGTGCCGGCAACCGGGACAGGGCATCCGAGCAGTACTTC.

Remarks on this clone: Other nucleotide sequences in the sample specify the same CDR3. J is TRBJ2-7 and V is TRBV7-9, with D unresolved. The V gene's germline CDR1 is SEHNR and CDR2 FQNEAQ (reference sequence). CDR3 length: 12 amino acids. Trimming stripped 0 bases from V and 2 bases from J, with 2 bases between. The CDR3 DNA follows: TGTGCCAGCAGCTTAGCGGCCTACGAGCAGTACTTC. Translated, it gives CASSLAAYEQYF. The variable domain in full, completed from reference TRBV7-9 and TRBJ2-7, reads DTGVSQNPRHKITKRGQNVTFRCDPISEHNRLYWYRQTLGQGPEFLTYFQNEAQLEKSRLLSDRFSAERPKGSFSTLEIQRTEQGDSAMYLCASSLAAYEQYFGPGTRLTVT.

V and J are TRBV5-1 and TRBJ2-1; D remains ambiguous. The V gene lost 8 bases and the J gene lost 4 bases, with 10 bases spanning the gap. Germline V gene lookup returns CDR1 SGHRS and CDR2 YFSETQ. The CDR3 totals 12 residues. CDR3 in DNA: TGCGCCAGTACGGATCCATACAATGAGCAGTTCTTC. Its protein product is CASTDPYNEQFF.

This clone appeared a few times. V gene TRBV29-1 combines with J gene TRBJ2-5; no definite D call. The ends were cut back, 4 bases at V and 5 bases at J, with 8 bases in the middle. The CDR3 totals 11 residues. Germline-derived CDR1 and CDR2 are SQVTM and ANQGSEA. The CDR3 sequence is CSVAFGETQYF. CDR3 in DNA: TGCAGCGTTGCGTTTGGGGAGACCCAGTACTTC.

The chain links TRBV6-6 to TRBJ2-7, with TRBD2 matching 10 bases. The V gene end was trimmed by 2 bases and the J gene end by 4 bases; junction bases not matched to a gene: 2. Germline CDR1 is MNHNY and CDR2 is SVGAGI (reference sequence). The CDR3 is 14 residues long. The CDR3 bases are TGTGCCAGCAGTTACACTAGCGGGGATTACGAGCAGTACTTC. Translating gives CASSYTSGDYEQYF.

In this sample, this clone turned up a few times. The junction does not match germline at one end; this may be a read error. V gene TRBV30 combines with J gene TRBJ2-7; 10 bases line up with TRBD1. Germline V gene lookup returns CDR1 GTSNPN and CDR2 SVGIG (reference sequence). There are 16 residues in the CDR3. CDR3 sequence reads: CAWSVDRTGGSSEQYF. CDR3 bases: TGTGCCTGGAGTGTCGATCGGACAGGGGGTTCCTCCGAGCAGTACTTC.

The rearrangement uses TRBV29-1 and TRBJ2-5, with D possibly matching TRBD1 (6 bases). This CDR3 is 14 amino acids long. From germline, CDR1 is SQVTM and CDR2 ANQGSEA. V lost 3 bases, J lost 5 bases, and 16 bases lay in between. The DNA of the CDR3 is TGCAGCGTTGACCCTTTCACAGGGTCGGAGACCCAGTACTTC. Translating it yields CSVDPFTGSETQYF.

The chain employs TRBV9 and TRBJ2-2; D gene unclear. The V gene's germline CDR1 is SGDLS and CDR2 YYNGEE. Trimming shortened V by 0 bases and J by 0 bases, and 6 bases separated the two germline ends. This CDR3 comprises 15 residues. The CDR3 loop reads CASSVGQPNTGELFF. The CDR3 DNA sequence: TGTGCCAGCAGCGTAGGCCAGCCGAACACCGGGGAGCTGTTTTTT.

This clone occurred a few times. This CDR3 is CASSVDRGLYEQYF. For the CDR3, the DNA is TGTGCCAGTAGTGTGGACAGGGGACTCTACGAGCAGTACTTC. The chain is built from TRBV19 and TRBJ2-7, with 9 bases aligning to TRBD1. The CDR3 runs to 14 residues. Trimming removed 5 bases from V and 3 bases from J; junction bases left unmatched: 5. Germline CDR1 is LNHDA and CDR2 is SQIVND (reference sequence).